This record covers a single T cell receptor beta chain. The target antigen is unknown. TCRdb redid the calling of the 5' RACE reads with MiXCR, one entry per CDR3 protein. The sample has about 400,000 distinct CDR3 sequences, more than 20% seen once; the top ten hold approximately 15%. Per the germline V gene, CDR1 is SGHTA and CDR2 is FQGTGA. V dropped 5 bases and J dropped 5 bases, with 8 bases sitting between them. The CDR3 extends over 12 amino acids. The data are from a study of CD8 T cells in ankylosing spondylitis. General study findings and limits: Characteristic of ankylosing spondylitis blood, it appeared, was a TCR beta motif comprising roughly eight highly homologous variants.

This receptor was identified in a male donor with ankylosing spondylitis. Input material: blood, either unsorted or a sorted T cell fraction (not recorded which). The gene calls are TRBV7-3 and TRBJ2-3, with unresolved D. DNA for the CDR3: TGTGCCAGCAGCCACCCGGGAGATACGCAGTATTTT. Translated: CASSHPGDTQYF.